What follows are 9 T cell receptor beta chains derived from one specimen sequenced in a study of response to subunit inactivated influenza vaccine. TCRdb passed the RT-PCR reads through MiXCR, listing each CDR3 protein once. Here the sample spans hundreds of thousands of distinct CDR3 sequences, about 25% being singletons. This specimen consisted of CD4+ T cells sorted from PBMCs, obtained approximately 5 days after vaccination. Receptors originate from a man between 45 and 60 years old who received an inactivated influenza vaccine.

This clonotype was observed at least ten times. V usage is TRBV12-3 or TRBV12-4 and J usage is TRBJ1-2; D possibly corresponds to TRBD1 (5 bases). CDR3 length: 14 amino acids. Trimming pared 6 bases from V and 5 bases from J, leaving 16 bases between. DNA of the CDR3: TGTGCCAGCAGCCCCTGGCAGGGAAGTTATGGCTACACCTTC. This encodes CASSPWQGSYGYTF.

The chain carries TRBV5-1 and TRBJ1-1, with 9 bases lining up with TRBD1. Losses at the gene ends were 7 bases for V and 6 bases for J; bases not matched to a gene: 10. The CDR3 length is 14 residues. Germline V gene data show CDR1 as SGHRS and CDR2 as YFSETQ. The CDR3 here is CASVPGTGSAEAFF. The CDR3 DNA reads TGCGCCAGCGTTCCGGGGACAGGGAGTGCTGAAGCTTTCTTT. Variable domain in full (rest from reference TRBV5-1 and TRBJ1-1): KAGVTQTPRYLIKTRGQQVTLSCSPISGHRSVSWYQQTPGQGLQFLFEYFSETQRNKGNFPGRFSGRQFSNSRSEMNVSTLELGDSALYLCASVPGTGSAEAFFGQGTRLTVV.

The V call is TRBV5-4, the J call TRBJ2-1; no firm D call. The CDR3 length is 13 residues. V was clipped by 2 bases and J by 6 bases, with 9 bases between them. The germline CDR1 and CDR2 sequences are SGHNT and YYREEE (reference sequence). The CDR3 DNA reads as TGTGCCAGCAGCTTAGAAGTATCCAATGAGCAGTTCTTC. Translated: CASSLEVSNEQFF.

This chain uses TRBV6-2 or TRBV6-3 with TRBJ2-1; tentatively, D is TRBD1 or TRBD2 (5 bases each). From germline, CDR1 is MNHEY and CDR2 SVGEGT. The length of the CDR3 is 13 residues. Trimming cost V 3 bases and J 9 bases, with 12 bases left between them. The CDR3 sequence: CASSYIRGSEQFF. CDR3 coding DNA: TGTGCCAGCAGTTATATTCGGGGCAGTGAGCAGTTCTTC.

This clonotype was observed a handful of times. This chain uses TRBV20-1 with TRBJ2-1, with 11 bases identical to TRBD2. CDR1 is DFQATT, CDR2 SNEGSKA, per germline (reference sequence). This CDR3 spans 14 amino acids. V lost 6 bases to trimming and J lost 8 bases; unmatched junction nucleotides: 9. CDR3 loop: CSALTSGSSYEQFF. The CDR3, as DNA: TGCAGTGCATTAACTAGCGGGAGTTCGTATGAGCAGTTCTTC.

There are a few counts of this clonotype. J is TRBJ2-5 and V is TRBV20-1; no reliable D call. Trimming removed 1 base from V and 0 bases from J, with 6 bases in between. The CDR3 consists of 13 residues. The germline CDR1 and CDR2 sequences are DFQATT and SNEGSKA (reference sequence). The chain's CDR3 is CSARGRYQETQYF. The CDR3, as DNA: TGCAGTGCTAGAGGACGGTACCAAGAGACCCAGTACTTC.

The chain joins TRBV6-6 to TRBJ2-4; D is ambiguous. Looked up from germline, CDR1 is MNHNY and CDR2 is SVGAGI (reference sequence). With 5 bases removed from V and 7 bases from J, the gap between germline ends came to 12 bases. The CDR3 loop spans 13 amino acids. DNA for the CDR3: TGTGCCAGCAGTGAGACACTCCTGAACATTCAGTACTTC. It encodes CASSETLLNIQYF.

The CDR3 DNA reads TGTGCCAGCAGCCCAACAGGGGGCATGAACACTGAAGCTTTCTTT. It translates to CASSPTGGMNTEAFF. The genes are TRBV3-1 and TRBJ1-1; 9 bases are shared with TRBD1. With V trimmed by 4 bases and J by 0 bases, 3 bases remained unmatched. Germline assignment: CDR1 LGHDT and CDR2 YNNKEL (reference sequence). The CDR3 totals 15 residues.

Many counts were recorded for this clonotype. This chain uses TRBV10-3 with TRBJ2-1; 9 nucleotides match TRBD1. J gave up 1 base and V 8 bases, and 6 bases lay outside the gene matches. The CDR3 covers 15 residues. Germline CDR1 reads ENHRY; CDR2 reads SYGVKD. Here the CDR3 reads CAIEGQGRSYNEQFF. CDR3 coding DNA: TGTGCCATCGAAGGACAGGGGCGTTCCTACAATGAGCAGTTCTTC.